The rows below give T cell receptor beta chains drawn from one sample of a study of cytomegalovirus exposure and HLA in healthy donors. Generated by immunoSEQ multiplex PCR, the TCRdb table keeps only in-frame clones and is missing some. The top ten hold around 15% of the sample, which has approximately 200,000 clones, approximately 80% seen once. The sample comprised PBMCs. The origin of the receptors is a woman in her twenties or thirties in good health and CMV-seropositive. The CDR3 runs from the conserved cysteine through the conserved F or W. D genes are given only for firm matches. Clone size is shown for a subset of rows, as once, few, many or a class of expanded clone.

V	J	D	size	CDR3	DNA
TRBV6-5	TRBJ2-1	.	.	CASSSPHRVNEQFF	TGTGCCAGCAGCAGCCCCCACAGGGTCAATGAGCAGTTCTTC
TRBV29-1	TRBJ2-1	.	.	CSVEETGGNNEQFF	TGCAGCGTTGAAGAAACAGGCGGTAACAATGAGCAGTTCTTC
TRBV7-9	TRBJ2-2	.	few	CASSSLGGHTGELFF	TGTGCCAGCAGCTCCCTCGGGGGACACACCGGGGAGCTGTTTTTT
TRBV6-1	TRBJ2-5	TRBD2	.	CASEREGGTQYF	TGTGCCAGCGAGCGGGAGGGGGGGACCCAGTACTTC
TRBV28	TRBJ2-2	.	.	CASKNRNTGELFF	TGTGCCAGCAAGAACAGAAACACCGGGGAGCTGTTTTTT
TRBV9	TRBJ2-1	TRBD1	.	CASRFRQGNEQFF	TGTGCCAGCAGGTTCCGACAGGGGAATGAGCAGTTCTTC
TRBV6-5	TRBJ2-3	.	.	CASSPDSDTQYF	TGTGCCAGCAGTCCCGACAGTGATACGCAGTATTTT
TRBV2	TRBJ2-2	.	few	CASSRQDTGELFF	TGTGCCAGCAGTAGACAGGATACCGGGGAGCTGTTTTTT
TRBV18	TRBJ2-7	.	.	CASSTTTYEQYF	TGTGCCAGCTCAACAACTACTTACGAGCAGTACTTC
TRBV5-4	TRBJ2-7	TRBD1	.	CASSLHGTAYEQYF	TGTGCCAGCAGCTTGCATGGGACAGCCTACGAGCAGTACTTC
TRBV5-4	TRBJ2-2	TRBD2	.	CASSYASGKNTGELFF	TGTGCCAGCAGCTATGCTAGCGGGAAGAACACCGGGGAGCTGTTTTTT
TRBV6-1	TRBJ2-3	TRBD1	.	CATRTGSTDTQYF	TGTGCCACCAGGACAGGTTCCACAGATACGCAGTATTTT
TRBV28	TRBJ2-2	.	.	CASNSGAANTGELFF	TGTGCCAGCAATTCAGGGGCGGCGAACACCGGGGAGCTGTTTTTT
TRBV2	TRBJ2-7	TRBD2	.	CASSPGLAVVYEQYF	TGTGCCAGCAGCCCCGGACTAGCAGTCGTCTACGAGCAGTACTTC
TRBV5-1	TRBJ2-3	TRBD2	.	CASSLGAGGPQDTQYF	TGCGCCAGCAGCTTGGGGGCGGGAGGGCCTCAAGATACGCAGTATTTT
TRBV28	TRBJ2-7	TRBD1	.	CASSSGGFLGQYF	TGTGCCAGCAGCTCAGGGGGCTTTCTGGGGCAGTACTTC
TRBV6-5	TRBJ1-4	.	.	CASSPSNVPEKLFF	TGTGCCAGCAGTCCTTCTAACGTACCCGAAAAACTGTTTTTT
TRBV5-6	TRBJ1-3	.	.	CASSNQGTGNTIYF	TGTGCCAGCAGCAACCAGGGGACTGGAAACACCATATATTTT
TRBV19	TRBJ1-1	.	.	CASSIGGDTEAFF	TGTGCCAGTAGTATAGGGGGCGACACTGAAGCTTTCTTT
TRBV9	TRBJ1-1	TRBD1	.	CASSEGIRGTEFEAFF	TGTGCCAGCAGCGAAGGGATTAGGGGGACAGAATTTGAAGCTTTCTTT
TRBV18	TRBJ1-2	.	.	CASSPDKNYGYTF	TGTGCCAGCTCACCGGACAAGAACTATGGCTACACCTTC
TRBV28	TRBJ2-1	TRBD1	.	CASRTKGAPYNEQFF	TGTGCCAGCAGAACGAAGGGGGCCCCCTACAATGAGCAGTTCTTC
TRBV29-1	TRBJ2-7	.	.	CGGIDYEEQYF	TGCGGGGGGATAGACTACGAGGAGCAGTACTTC
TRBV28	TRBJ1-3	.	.	CASSLAAVSGNTIYF	TGTGCCAGCAGTCTTGCGGCAGTCTCTGGAAACACCATATATTTT
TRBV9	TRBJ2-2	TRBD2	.	CASSVVSGYTGELFF	TGTGCCAGCAGCGTAGTTAGCGGGTACACCGGGGAGCTGTTTTTT
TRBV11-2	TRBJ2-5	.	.	CASSLLVGGVGETQYF	TGTGCCAGCAGCCTACTGGTAGGGGGGGTTGGCGAGACCCAGTACTTC
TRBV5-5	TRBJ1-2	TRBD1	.	CASSLDRGSGYTF	TGTGCCAGCAGCTTGGACAGGGGTAGTGGCTACACCTTC
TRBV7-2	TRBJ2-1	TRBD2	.	CASRPGTSGTYREQFF	TGTGCCAGCAGGCCCGGGACTAGCGGGACCTATAGAGAGCAGTTCTTC